This T cell receptor beta chain was recorded in a study of vaccination and CD4 T cells after COVID-19. Turning to the study itself: Samples were collected from three convalescent patients on day 14 and on days 161 to 241 after vaccination. Broader study findings: From a median of about 20 to 40, SARS-CoV-2-reactive clonotypes increased, though not significantly.

The CDR3 spans 15 residues. V lost 4 bases and J 2 bases, leaving 9 bases between the germline ends. Germline loops: CDR1 MNHEY, CDR2 SMNVEV (reference sequence). Time point denoted: late sampling 161 to 241 days after vaccination in a few convalescent patients. Documented treatment: approximately 10-day PBMC culture with coronavirus spike peptide pools or control peptides (ViraFEST assay). Recorded positive PCR dates fall between March and December 2020, preceding US Alpha, Beta and Delta variants. PBMC cultures, at 1.5 million to 2.5 million cells per well, received 9.5 to 10 IU/ml IL-2 and about 11 ug/ml peptide pools. This clonotype has more than one count but fewer than ten. What it binds is unknown. Once obtained from cultured CD4+ T cells, the DNA was sequenced using the Oncomine TCR Beta short-read assay. TCRdb used MiXCR to reprocess the PCR reads, holding one entry per CDR3 protein. Found here are fewer than 25,000 distinct CDR3 sequences, 35% to 45% of them singletons; the top ten hold 9% to 10%.

Sequencing was performed on CD4+ T cells from blood, cultured in vitro, taken about 7 months after SARS-CoV-2 vaccination. The sequence was collected from a human donor who had recovered from COVID-19. This chain uses TRBV27 with TRBJ1-6, with D uncertain. Written as DNA, the CDR3 is TGTGCCAGCAGTTCGGGGAGGGCCTATAATTCACCCCTCCACTTT. Protein product: CASSSGRAYNSPLHF.